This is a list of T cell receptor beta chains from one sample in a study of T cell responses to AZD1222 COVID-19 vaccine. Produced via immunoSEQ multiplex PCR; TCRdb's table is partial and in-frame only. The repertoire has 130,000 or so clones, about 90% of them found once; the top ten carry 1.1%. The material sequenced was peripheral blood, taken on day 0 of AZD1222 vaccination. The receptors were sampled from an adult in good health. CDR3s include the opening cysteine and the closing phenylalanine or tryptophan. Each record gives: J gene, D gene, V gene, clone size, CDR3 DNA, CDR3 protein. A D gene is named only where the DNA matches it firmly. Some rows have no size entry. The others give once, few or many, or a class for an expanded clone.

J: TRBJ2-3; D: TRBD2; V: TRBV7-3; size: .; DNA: TGTGCCAGCAGCTTGGGCGGGTATTTGGGGAGGGGCACAGATACGCAGTATTTT; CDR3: CASSLGGYLGRGTDTQYF
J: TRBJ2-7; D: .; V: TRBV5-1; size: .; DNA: TGCGCCAGCAGCATGACCAACCCCGCCTACGAGCAGTACTTC; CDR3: CASSMTNPAYEQYF
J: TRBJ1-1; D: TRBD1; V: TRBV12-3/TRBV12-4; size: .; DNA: TGTGCCATCGACAGGGGAAACACTGAAGCTTTCTTT; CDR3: CAIDRGNTEAFF
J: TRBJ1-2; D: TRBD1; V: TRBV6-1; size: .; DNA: TGTGCCAGCAGTGAACCCGGGTCTGGACAGGGAGGCTACACCTTC; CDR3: CASSEPGSGQGGYTF
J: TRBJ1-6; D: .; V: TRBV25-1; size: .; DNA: TGTGCCAGCAGTGCGTCAGAAAATTCACCCCTCCACTTT; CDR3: CASSASENSPLHF
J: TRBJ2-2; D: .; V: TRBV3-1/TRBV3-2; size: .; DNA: TGTGCCAGCAGGGGGTGGAATCTTCCCGGGGAGCTGTTTTTT; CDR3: CASRGWNLPGELFF
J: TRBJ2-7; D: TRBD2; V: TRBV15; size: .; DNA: TGTGCCACCAAGTATACTAGCGGGAGTTTTTACGAGCAGTACTTC; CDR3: CATKYTSGSFYEQYF
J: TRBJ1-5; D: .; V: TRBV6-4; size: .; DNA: TGTGCCAGCAGTGACTCGTTGGAAGGGGCCTCGGGCAATCAGCCCCAGCATTTT; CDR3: CASSDSLEGASGNQPQHF
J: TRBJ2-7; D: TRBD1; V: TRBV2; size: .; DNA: TGTGCCAGCATTCGGACAGGGAGAGGCGAGCAGTACTTC; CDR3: CASIRTGRGEQYF
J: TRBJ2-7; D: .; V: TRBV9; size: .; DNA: TGTGCCAGCAGCGTAGAGGGCAGGTCAGGCGAGCAGTACTTC; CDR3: CASSVEGRSGEQYF
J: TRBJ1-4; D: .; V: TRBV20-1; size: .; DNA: TGCAGTGGGCTGACAAATGAAAAACTGTTTTTT; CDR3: CSGLTNEKLFF
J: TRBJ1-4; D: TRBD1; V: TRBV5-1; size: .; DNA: TGCGCCAGCAGCCCAGGGACAGGGAGGACTAATGAAAAACTGTTTTTT; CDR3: CASSPGTGRTNEKLFF
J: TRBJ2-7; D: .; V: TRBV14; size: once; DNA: TGTGCCAGCAGCCAACAGGACAAAGCCTACGAGCAGTACTTC; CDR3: CASSQQDKAYEQYF
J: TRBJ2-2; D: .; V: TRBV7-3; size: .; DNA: TGTGCCAGCAGCTTACGAGGGACGCACACCGGGGAGCTGTTTTTT; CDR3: CASSLRGTHTGELFF
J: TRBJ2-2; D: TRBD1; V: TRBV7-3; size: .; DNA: TGTGCCAGCAGCTTACTGCTCAGGGGGACCGGGGAGCTGTTTTTT; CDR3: CASSLLLRGTGELFF
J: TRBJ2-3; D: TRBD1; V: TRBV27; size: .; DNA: TGTGCCAGCAGTCTGACAGGGGTAGGCACAGATACGCAGTATTTT; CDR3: CASSLTGVGTDTQYF
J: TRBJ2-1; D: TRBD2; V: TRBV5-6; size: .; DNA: TGTGCCAGCAGCTTGAGGGGTAGCGGGAGGGCCTTCTACAATGAGCAGTTCTTC; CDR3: CASSLRGSGRAFYNEQFF